The TCR beta chain described here comes from a study of T cell repertoires in cytomegalovirus infection. Study context: TCR beta signatures that were public indicated CMV infection and matching HLA type.

TCRdb re-called the reads through MiXCR, storing one row per CDR3 protein. The top ten clones hold around 15% of a sample with approximately 910,000 distinct CDR3 sequences, around 32% of them seen once. In this sample, this clonotype turned up a few times. Antigen: not known. Germline CDR1 MNHEY, CDR2 SVGAGI. The CDR3 consists of 18 residues. Trimming left V 2 bases short and J 0 bases short, with 14 bases between. The chain has TRBV6-5 and TRBJ1-6; D may be TRBD1 (6 bases). The material was cultured CD8+ T cells from PBMCs, obtained from culture after CMV antigen stimulation. This sequence originates from a human donor in good health (CMV status not recorded). Some clones in this sample may be carry-over from other donors' samples. CDR3 sequence: CASSYTGGYLSYNSPLHF. Written as DNA, the CDR3 is TGTGCCAGCAGTTACACCGGGGGCTACCTCTCCTATAATTCACCCCTCCACTTT.